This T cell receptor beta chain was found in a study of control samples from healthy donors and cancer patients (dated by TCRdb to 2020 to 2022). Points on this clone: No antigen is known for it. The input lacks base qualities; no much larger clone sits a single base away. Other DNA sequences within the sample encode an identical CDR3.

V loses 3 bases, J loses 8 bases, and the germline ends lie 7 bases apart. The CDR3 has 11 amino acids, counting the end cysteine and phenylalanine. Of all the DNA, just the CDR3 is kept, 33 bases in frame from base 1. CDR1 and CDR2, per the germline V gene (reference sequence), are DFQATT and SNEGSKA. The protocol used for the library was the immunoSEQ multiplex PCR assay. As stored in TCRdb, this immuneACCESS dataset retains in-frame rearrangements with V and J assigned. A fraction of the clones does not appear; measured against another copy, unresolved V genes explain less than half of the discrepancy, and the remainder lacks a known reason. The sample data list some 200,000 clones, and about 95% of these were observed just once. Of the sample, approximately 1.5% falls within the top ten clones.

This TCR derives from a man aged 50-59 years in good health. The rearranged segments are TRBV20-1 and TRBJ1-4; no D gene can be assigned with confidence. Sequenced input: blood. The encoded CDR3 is CSASRAEKLFF. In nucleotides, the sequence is TGCAGTGCTAGTCGGGCCGAAAAACTGTTTTTT.